The 30 T cell receptor beta chains given below trace back to one sample, sequenced in a study of T cells after yellow fever vaccination. TCRdb fed the 5' RACE reads into MiXCR, producing one record per CDR3 protein. Of hundreds of thousands of distinct CDR3 sequences detected, approximately 12% appear once; the ten largest clones hold about 14%. This specimen was PBMCs, taken on the day of the yellow fever booster vaccination. The origin of the receptors is a man aged 30-40 years who received the YFV17D yellow fever vaccine.

V and J are TRBV12-3 or TRBV12-4 and TRBJ1-2, with TRBD1 matching over 10 bases. The trim removed 5 bases at V and 8 bases at J, leaving 11 bases unmatched. The CDR3 spans 15 residues. The DNA of the CDR3 is TGTGCCAGCAGTCCCGAGGCCGGGACAGGGGTGGGCTACACCTTC. Amino acids: CASSPEAGTGVGYTF.

The rearrangement links TRBV7-2 to TRBJ2-1; D is ambiguous. V gave up 5 bases and J gave up 12 bases, with 20 bases separating them. Germline CDR1 and CDR2: SGHTA and FQGNSA. This CDR3 has 14 residues. CDR3 bases: TGTGCCAGCAGCCCCCCTCTTGGCAAGTTGACGCAGTTCTTC. Its protein product is CASSPPLGKLTQFF.

The V and J genes are TRBV14 and TRBJ2-5, with TRBD2 matching over 10 bases. The CDR3 runs 16 residues. V lost 2 bases to trimming and J lost 0 bases; unmatched junction nucleotides: 3. Germline V gives CDR1 SGHDN, CDR2 FVKESK. The CDR3 sequence: CASSQLAGDNQETQYF. The CDR3 DNA reads TGTGCCAGCAGCCAACTAGCGGGAGATAACCAAGAGACCCAGTACTTC.

This clonotype was picked up one time. The chain is built from TRBV5-1 and TRBJ2-1; a weak D match, TRBD1 (6 bases). Looked up from germline, CDR1 is SGHRS and CDR2 is YFSETQ. There are 14 residues in the CDR3. Trimming left V 0 bases short and J 10 bases short, with 14 bases between. This chain's CDR3 is CASSLALVGGEQFF. In nucleotides, the CDR3 is TGCGCCAGCAGCTTGGCCTTGGTAGGGGGAGAGCAGTTCTTC. The full variable domain, with the rest looked up from reference TRBV5-1 and TRBJ2-1, is KAGVTQTPRYLIKTRGQQVTLSCSPISGHRSVSWYQQTPGQGLQFLFEYFSETQRNKGNFPGRFSGRQFSNSRSEMNVSTLELGDSALYLCASSLALVGGEQFFGPGTRLTVL.

The table lists this clonotype with a few counts. The V and J genes are TRBV29-1 and TRBJ2-5; maybe TRBD1 (6 bases). The CDR3 spans 14 residues. V was cut by 6 bases and J by 4 bases, with 18 bases left in between. Per germline, CDR1 SQVTM and CDR2 ANQGSEA. DNA for the CDR3: TGCAGCGTCGGGACACTACCCCTGAGAGAGACCCAGTACTTC. It translates to CSVGTLPLRETQYF.

There are a few counts of this clonotype. The V gene is TRBV6-2 or TRBV6-3, the J gene TRBJ2-1; the match to TRBD2 covers 8 bases. CDR1 is MNHEY, CDR2 SVGEGT, per germline. The V segment lost 4 bases and the J segment 9 bases; nucleotides outside the gene matches: 2. CDR3 length equals 12 residues. CDR3 in DNA: TGTGCCAGCAGTTTAGCGGGACGTGAGCAGTTCTTC. Amino acids: CASSLAGREQFF.

This clonotype has only a few counts. The chain recombines TRBV7-9 with TRBJ1-5; a weak D match, TRBD1 (5 bases). Germline assignment: CDR1 SEHNR and CDR2 FQNEAQ (reference sequence). The CDR3 is made up of 13 amino acids. Trimming cost V 3 bases and J 6 bases, with 9 bases left between them. The CDR3 protein is CASSFGGVQPQHF. The DNA for the CDR3 is TGTGCCAGCAGCTTTGGGGGTGTTCAGCCCCAGCATTTT.

This chain connects TRBV5-1 to TRBJ1-5; D is ambiguous. Trimming took off 4 bases at V and 0 bases at J, with 11 bases between the two ends. Per germline, CDR1 SGHRS and CDR2 YFSETQ. This CDR3 has 15 residues. The CDR3 bases are TGCGCCAGCAGCCCCGACCAGGCTAGCAATCAGCCCCAGCATTTT. Translated: CASSPDQASNQPQHF.

This clonotype was recorded a few times. This sequence joins TRBV27 and TRBJ2-1; D is undetermined. Germline values: CDR1 MNHEY, CDR2 SMNVEV (reference sequence). The V gene lost 7 bases and the J gene lost 5 bases, with 21 bases spanning the gap. The length of the CDR3 is 16 residues. The DNA for the CDR3 is TGTGCCAGCACCCCCCTTTCCGGCAACAAGGACAATGAGCAGTTCTTC. This codes for CASTPLSGNKDNEQFF.

At least ten counts were recorded for this clonotype. This sequence joins TRBV7-8 and TRBJ2-1; 10 positions match TRBD2. The CDR3 covers 16 residues. CDR1 is SGHVS and CDR2 is FQNEAQ in the germline V gene. V lost 1 base, J lost 5 bases, and 5 bases stayed unmatched. The chain's CDR3 is CASSLGLAGAHNEQFF. The CDR3 DNA reads as TGTGCCAGCAGCTTAGGTCTAGCGGGAGCCCACAATGAGCAGTTCTTC.

This clonotype has only a few counts. V is TRBV6-2 or TRBV6-3 and J is TRBJ1-1; no clear D gene. Trimming cost V 6 bases and J 4 bases, with 21 bases left between them. The CDR3 extends over 16 amino acids. Per the germline V gene, CDR1 is MNHEY and CDR2 is SVGEGT. The chain's CDR3 is CASSRNISPGFTEAFF. DNA for the CDR3: TGTGCCAGCAGCCGAAACATATCCCCTGGGTTCACTGAAGCTTTCTTT.

This clonotype was counted ten times or more. The chain has TRBV10-3 and TRBJ2-5; D is ambiguous. Germline assignment: CDR1 ENHRY and CDR2 SYGVKD. V lost 0 bases, J lost 1 base, and 6 bases lay in between. CDR3 length equals 14 residues. The CDR3 DNA is TGTGCCATCAGTGAGTCGGTGGGCCAAGAGACCCAGTACTTC. Translating gives CAISESVGQETQYF.

This clonotype has at least ten counts. V and J are TRBV27 and TRBJ2-5, with TRBD2 as a possible D gene (6 bases). The ends were cut back, 2 bases at V and 1 base at J, with 11 bases in the middle. The germline V gene encodes CDR1 MNHEY and CDR2 SMNVEV (reference sequence). This CDR3 is built from 15 residues. CDR3: CASSLQEGTQETQYF. The CDR3 DNA reads TGTGCCAGCAGTTTACAGGAGGGCACCCAAGAGACCCAGTACTTC.

The V gene is TRBV11-2, the J gene TRBJ2-3; D possibly corresponds to TRBD2 (6 bases). CDR1 SGHAT and CDR2 FQNNGV come from the germline V gene. V was trimmed by 5 bases and J by 4 bases, leaving 16 bases between them. The CDR3 has 15 amino acids. The CDR3 nucleotides are TGTGCCAGCAGCCCCCGGGGGAGTCGGGCAGATACGCAGTATTTT. Translated: CASSPRGSRADTQYF.

The sample holds a few counts of this clonotype. V is TRBV20-1 and J is TRBJ1-2, with 7 bases identical to TRBD1. The CDR3 has 15 residues. The junction had 15 bases not matched to a gene; V was cut back by 3 bases and J by 8 bases. The germline V gene encodes CDR1 DFQATT and CDR2 SNEGSKA (reference sequence). This CDR3 reads CSASDSFRGEGGYTF. CDR3 nucleotide sequence: TGCAGTGCTAGCGACTCCTTCAGGGGGGAGGGAGGCTACACCTTC.

Worth noting for this clonotype: An end of the junction does not agree with germline; a read error may underlie this. The chain recombines TRBV20-1 with TRBJ2-5; 11 nucleotides line up with TRBD2. From germline, CDR1 is DFQATT and CDR2 SNEGSKA (reference sequence). This CDR3 comprises 19 residues. The CDR3 DNA is TGCAGTGCTAGCCGAAGGACGGTAGGGACTAGCGGATCCCAAAAGACCCAGTACTTC. Translating gives CSASRRTVGTSGSQKTQYF.

This clonotype has just a few counts. CDR3 coding DNA: TGTGCCAGCAGCGTATCAGGGGGCGCGGGAGATACGCAGTATTTT. This codes for CASSVSGGAGDTQYF. This rearrangement joins TRBV9 to TRBJ2-3; 8 bases agree with TRBD1. After removal of 1 base from V and 5 bases from J, the junction contained 6 bases not matched to a gene. The CDR3 runs 15 residues. Germline assignment: CDR1 SGDLS and CDR2 YYNGEE.

The V gene is TRBV7-9, the J gene TRBJ2-3; TRBD2 aligns across 13 bases. Germline loops: CDR1 SEHNR, CDR2 FQNEAQ (reference sequence). V lost 4 bases, J lost 7 bases, and 5 bases stayed unmatched. The CDR3 spans 15 residues. The CDR3 sequence: CASSSGLAGAYTQYF. The CDR3 region has the DNA TGTGCCAGCAGCTCCGGACTAGCGGGAGCTTATACGCAGTATTTT.

The V gene is TRBV29-1, the J gene TRBJ2-7, with D unclear. The CDR3 has 12 residues. V lost 0 bases to trimming and J lost 2 bases, with 5 bases between them. Germline lookup yields CDR1 SQVTM and CDR2 ANQGSEA. The CDR3 protein is CSVEDTAYEQYF. Here the CDR3 DNA reads TGCAGCGTTGAAGACACAGCCTACGAGCAGTACTTC.

This rearrangement joins TRBV4-3 to TRBJ2-2; 12 bases line up with TRBD2. V was clipped by 4 bases and J by 6 bases; unmatched bases: 3. CDR3 length: 15 residues. Germline CDR1 LGHNA, CDR2 YSLEER. Written as DNA, the CDR3 is TGCGCCAGCAGCCGACTAGCGGGAGTACCCGGGGAGCTGTTTTTT. Translation: CASSRLAGVPGELFF.

The V call is TRBV12-3 or TRBV12-4, the J call TRBJ2-7, with TRBD1 identical over 7 bases. This CDR3 region has 14 residues. The ends lost 6 bases at V and 3 bases at J; junction bases unmatched: 8. CDR3 in DNA: TGTGCCAGCAGCCGGGGACAGCTGCACTACGAGCAGTACTTC. It yields the protein CASSRGQLHYEQYF.

The rearrangement uses TRBV14 and TRBJ2-1; D unresolved. The CDR3 contains 13 residues. Germline-derived CDR1 and CDR2 are SGHDN and FVKESK. Trimming shortened V by 0 bases and J by 5 bases, and 5 bases separated the two germline ends. This CDR3 reads CASSQDDNNEQFF. For the CDR3, the DNA is TGTGCCAGCAGCCAAGATGACAACAATGAGCAGTTCTTC.

J is TRBJ2-4 and V is TRBV21-1; the D call TRBD1 from the table was never checked on the DNA. TRBV21-1 is described as a pseudogene. The length of the CDR3 is 15 residues. The CDR3 here is CASSQARGGGNIQYF. The CDR3, as DNA: TGTGCCAGCAGTCAAGCCCGAGGCGGCGGGAACATTCAGTACTTC.

The chain uses TRBV5-1 and TRBJ2-7, with 11 bases fitting TRBD1. The CDR3 runs 14 residues. After removal of 3 bases from V and 5 bases from J, the junction contained 4 bases not matched to a gene. Germline V lookup: CDR1 SGHRS, CDR2 YFSETQ. Here the CDR3 DNA reads TGCGCCAGCAGCTCACCGGGACAGGGGGACGAGCAGTACTTC. This sequence encodes CASSSPGQGDEQYF.

The chain joins TRBV5-1 to TRBJ2-7; 9 bases are shared with TRBD1. Germline V gene sequence: CDR1 SGHRS, CDR2 YFSETQ. V shed 4 bases, J shed 6 bases, and the junction held 5 bases outside the gene matches. This CDR3 is 13 amino acids long. Here the CDR3 reads CASSPGQGLEQYF. The CDR3 region has the DNA TGCGCCAGCAGCCCGGGACAGGGCCTCGAGCAGTACTTC.

The gene calls are TRBV10-3 and TRBJ2-7; D uncertain. The CDR3 consists of 15 residues. CDR1 and CDR2 (germline): ENHRY, SYGVKD. V was clipped by 0 bases and J by 5 bases, with 14 bases between them. The CDR3 loop reads CAISESHPTQDEQYF. CDR3 bases: TGTGCCATCAGTGAGTCACACCCCACTCAGGACGAGCAGTACTTC.

The gene calls are TRBV20-1 and TRBJ1-1; D ambiguous. Trimming took off 2 bases at V and 5 bases at J, with 12 bases between the two ends. The CDR3 has 13 amino acids. Germline CDR1 reads DFQATT; CDR2 reads SNEGSKA (reference sequence). The DNA for the CDR3 is TGCAGTGCTAGACCTACGATAAAGACTGAAGCTTTCTTT. This gives the protein CSARPTIKTEAFF.

This chain joins TRBV19 and TRBJ1-5; tentatively, D is TRBD1 (5 bases). This CDR3 comprises 14 residues. Germline CDR1 reads LNHDA; CDR2 reads SQIVND (reference sequence). The ends were cut back, 3 bases at V and 3 bases at J, with 9 bases in the middle. CDR3 protein: CASSMGRFNQPQHF. DNA for the CDR3: TGTGCCAGTAGTATGGGACGGTTCAATCAGCCCCAGCATTTT.

This rearrangement joins TRBV9 to TRBJ1-2; 9 positions match TRBD1. Germline CDR1 reads SGDLS; CDR2 reads YYNGEE. The CDR3 has 15 residues. Losses at the gene ends were 4 bases for V and 2 bases for J; bases not matched to a gene: 6. The CDR3 DNA sequence: TGTGCCAGCAGCCCTTCGACAGGGGGGAACTATGGCTACACCTTC. This sequence encodes CASSPSTGGNYGYTF.

The sample holds a few counts of this clonotype. The chain employs TRBV19 and TRBJ2-2; no firm D call. This CDR3 region has 12 residues. V was trimmed by 1 base and J by 6 bases, leaving 3 bases between them. Germline assignment: CDR1 LNHDA and CDR2 SQIVND (reference sequence). The CDR3 spells CASSIGSGELFF. CDR3 nucleotides: TGTGCCAGTAGTATAGGATCCGGGGAGCTGTTTTTT.